This T cell receptor beta chain comes out of a study of tumor-infiltrating lymphocytes in primary liver carcinoma. Looking at the study overall: Both sexes were represented among patients, who were 30 to 69 years old. Samples had roughly 3.5 to 8 million productive TCRbeta reads, comparable between tissue types. Findings and limits, study-wide: Tumor region pairs showed greater overlap than either tumor-adjacent or tumor-blood pairs did. Tumors had a significantly higher top-250-clone fraction than blood (p = 0.039).

CDR3 size: 17 residues. Germline V gene sequence: CDR1 MNHEY, CDR2 SVGAGI. Losses at the gene ends were 5 bases for V and 2 bases for J; bases not matched to a gene: 13. Germline DNA was also extracted, and blood RNA was taken from unsorted whole blood. TCR beta cDNA was prepared out of roughly 0.45 ug total RNA by means of a constant-region primer. Slightly modified ARM-PCR, run as three nested multiplex PCR rounds, produced the TCR beta libraries. Rounds one and two of PCR, each of 9 to 11 cycles, were primed with TRBV1-TRBV30 forward primers and a C-beta reverse primer. Using its own MiXCR run on the multiplex PCR reads, TCRdb lists one record per CDR3 protein. The sample lists a few hundred thousand distinct CDR3 sequences, about three fifths occurring once. This clonotype was seen many times. Antigen specificity is unknown.

J is TRBJ2-3 and V is TRBV6-5, with 7 bases matching TRBD1. This sequence originates from a woman aged 25 to 45 with primary liver carcinoma and hepatitis B virus infection. The sequenced sample consisted of peripheral blood. The CDR3 region has the DNA TGTGCCAGCAGTCTAGGGGGCCGGGGATATTACACAGATACGCAGTATTTT. It yields the protein CASSLGGRGYYTDTQYF.